This T cell receptor (beta chain) was recorded in a study of OX40 agonist ivuxolimab in advanced cancers. At the level of the whole study: Ivuxolimab was a fully human IgG2 agonistic monoclonal antibody targeting the costimulatory receptor OX40 (CD134). Intravenous ivuxolimab was administered to patients every 2 weeks at six dose levels: 0.01, 0.1, 0.3, 1.5, 3 and 10 mg/kg. Of the 50 or so patients in dose escalation, 19 had hepatocellular carcinoma, roughly 15 had melanoma, 9 had renal cell carcinoma and 9 had head and neck cancer. In the dose-escalation cohort, 70% to 85% of patients were male, and the mean age was approximately 60 years with a range of about 20 to 79. Patients were allowed to have had prior anti-PD-1, anti-PD-L1 or anti-CTLA-4 therapy, and about 40% of the dose-escalation patients had been treated with checkpoint inhibitors. Partial responses were achieved by three dose-escalation patients, of whom one had hepatocellular carcinoma and two had cutaneous melanoma. The point of sequencing TCRbeta in the periphery was to test whether ivuxolimab changed TCR sequence diversity and drove clonal T-cell expansion. The monotherapy dose-escalation portion (N ≈ 56 patients) of the phase I ivuxolimab trial is reported in the paper.

Patients with a history of autoimmune disease or receiving systemic immunosuppression were excluded from the trial. Peripheral blood for TCR sequencing was drawn from every dose cohort at baseline, at cycle 4 day 1 and at cycle 7 day 1. The samples were taken from a phase I, first-in-human, multicenter, open-label dose-escalation trial of ivuxolimab. Adults with locally advanced or metastatic melanoma, renal cell, hepatocellular, or head and neck squamous cell carcinoma were enrolled in the trial. Before TCR sequencing, CD4+ and CD8+ T cells were separately sorted from peripheral blood. To sequence the TCRbeta CDR3 region, genomic DNA was isolated from the sorted cells. TCRbeta CDR3 regions were sequenced using the immunoSEQ Assay. This is the immuneACCESS table as TCRdb keeps it, with only in-frame sequences that have V and J called. A part of the clones is gone; compared with another copy, unresolved V genes explain less than half, and the rest is unexplained. Recorded for this sample are around 60,000 clones; approximately 90% of them occurred a single time. The ten top clones hold 0.67% of the sample.

V loses 7 bases of germline sequence and J loses 2 bases, and the interval between the two ends is 11 bases. Inclusive of the bounding cysteine and phenylalanine, the CDR3 is 13 residues long. Only CDR3 DNA is held: 39 bases, read in frame from base 1. From the germline V gene, CDR1 is MNHNS and CDR2 is SASEGT. Findings and caveats that apply to the study as a whole: The antigen specificity of the clonally expanded peripheral T cells was not determined. Low levels of normalized T-cell clonal expansion were also seen in some patients who did not respond. After ivuxolimab, more expanded clones were found on average in CD8+ T cells than in CD4+ T cells. At doses from 0.1 to 3.0 mg/kg, clonal expansion was seen in both CD4+ and CD8+ blood T cells between baseline and week 6. Partial responders in the 0.1-3.0 mg/kg groups had among the lowest normalized peripheral clonal expansion, especially among CD8+ T cells.

This clone was seen only a few times. Its specific antigen is unknown. Base qualities are not recorded, but no much larger clone differs from it by a single base. The source is an adult with an advanced solid tumor such as melanoma, head and neck, liver or kidney cancer. Recombination linked TRBV6-1 to TRBJ1-1, and perhaps TRBD1 as D gene, on 6 matching bases. The material sequenced was CD4+ or CD8+ T cells sorted from blood, taken in a trial of the OX40 agonist ivuxolimab. The CDR3 region reads CASKRDTNTEAFF. The DNA sequence reads TGTGCCAGCAAAAGGGACACCAACACTGAAGCTTTCTTT.